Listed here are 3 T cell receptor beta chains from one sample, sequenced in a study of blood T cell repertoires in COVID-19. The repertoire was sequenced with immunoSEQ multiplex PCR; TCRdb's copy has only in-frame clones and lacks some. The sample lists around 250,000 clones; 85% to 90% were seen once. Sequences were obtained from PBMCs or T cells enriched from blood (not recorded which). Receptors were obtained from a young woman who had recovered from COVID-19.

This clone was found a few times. The chain's CDR3 is CASSEPESWGLYEQYF. CDR3 nucleotides: TGCGCCAGCAGTGAGCCGGAATCTTGGGGCCTCTACGAGCAGTACTTC. The chain couples TRBV10-1 to TRBJ2-7, with D possibly being TRBD1 (5 bases). CDR1 WNHNN and CDR2 SYGVQD come from the germline V gene (reference sequence). Between the trimmed V and J ends, which lost 2 bases and 3 bases, there was a span of 17 bases. The CDR3 sequence is 16 residues long.

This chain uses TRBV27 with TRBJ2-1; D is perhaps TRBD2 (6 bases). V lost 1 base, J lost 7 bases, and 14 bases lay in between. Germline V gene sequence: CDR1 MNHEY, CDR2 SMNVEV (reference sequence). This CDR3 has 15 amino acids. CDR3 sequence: CASSLLGEVRNEQFF. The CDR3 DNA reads TGTGCCAGCAGTTTATTGGGGGAGGTGAGGAATGAGCAGTTCTTC.

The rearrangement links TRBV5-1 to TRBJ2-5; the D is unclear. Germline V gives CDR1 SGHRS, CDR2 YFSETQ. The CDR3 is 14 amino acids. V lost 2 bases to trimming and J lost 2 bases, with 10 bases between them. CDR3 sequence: CASSFDGWQETQYF. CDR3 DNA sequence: TGCGCCAGCAGCTTTGACGGGTGGCAAGAGACCCAGTACTTC.